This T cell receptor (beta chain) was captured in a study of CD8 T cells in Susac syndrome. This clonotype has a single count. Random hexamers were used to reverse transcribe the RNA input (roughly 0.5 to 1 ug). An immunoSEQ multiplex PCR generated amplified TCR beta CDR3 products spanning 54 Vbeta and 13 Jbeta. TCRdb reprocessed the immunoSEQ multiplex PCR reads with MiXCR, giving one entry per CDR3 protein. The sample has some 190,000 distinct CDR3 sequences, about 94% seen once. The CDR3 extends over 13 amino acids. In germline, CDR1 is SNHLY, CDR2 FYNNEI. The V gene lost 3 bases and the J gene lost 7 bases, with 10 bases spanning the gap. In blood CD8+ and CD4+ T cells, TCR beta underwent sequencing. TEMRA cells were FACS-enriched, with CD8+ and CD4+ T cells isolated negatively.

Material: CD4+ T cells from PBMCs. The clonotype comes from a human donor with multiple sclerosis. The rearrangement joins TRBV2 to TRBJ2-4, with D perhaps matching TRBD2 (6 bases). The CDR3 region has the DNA TGTGCCAGCAGTGAGTACAGCGGGAACATTCAGTACTTC. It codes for CASSEYSGNIQYF.